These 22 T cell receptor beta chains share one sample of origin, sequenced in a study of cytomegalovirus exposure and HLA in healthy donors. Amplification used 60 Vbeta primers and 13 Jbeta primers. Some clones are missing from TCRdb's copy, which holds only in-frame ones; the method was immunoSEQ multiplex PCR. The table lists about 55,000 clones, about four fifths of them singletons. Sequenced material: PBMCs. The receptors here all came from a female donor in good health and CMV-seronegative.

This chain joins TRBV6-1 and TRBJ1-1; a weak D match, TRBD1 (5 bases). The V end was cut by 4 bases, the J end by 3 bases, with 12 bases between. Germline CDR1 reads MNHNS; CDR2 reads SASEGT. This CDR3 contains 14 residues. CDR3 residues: CASSGGQGYTEAFF. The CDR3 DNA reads TGTGCCAGCAGTGGGGGCCAGGGTTACACTGAAGCTTTCTTT.

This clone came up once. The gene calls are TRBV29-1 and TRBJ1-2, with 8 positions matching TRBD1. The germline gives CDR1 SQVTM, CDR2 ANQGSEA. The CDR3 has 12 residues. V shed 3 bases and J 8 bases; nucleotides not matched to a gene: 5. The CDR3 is CSVDGRGLGYTF. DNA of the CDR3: TGCAGCGTTGACGGCAGGGGGCTCGGCTACACCTTC.

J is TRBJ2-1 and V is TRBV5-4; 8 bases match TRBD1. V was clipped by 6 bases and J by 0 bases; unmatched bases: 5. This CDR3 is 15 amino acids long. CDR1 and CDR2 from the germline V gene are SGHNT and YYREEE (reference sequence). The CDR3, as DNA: TGTGCCAGCAATTCAGGGGGCGGCTCCTACAATGAGCAGTTCTTC. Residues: CASNSGGGSYNEQFF.

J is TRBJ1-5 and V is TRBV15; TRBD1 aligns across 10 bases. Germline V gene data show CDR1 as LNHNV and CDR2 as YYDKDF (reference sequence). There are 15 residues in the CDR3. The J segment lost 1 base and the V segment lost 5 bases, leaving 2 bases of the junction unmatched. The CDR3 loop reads CATSGGQGSNQPQHF. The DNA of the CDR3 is TGTGCCACCAGCGGGGGACAGGGGAGCAATCAGCCCCAGCATTTT.

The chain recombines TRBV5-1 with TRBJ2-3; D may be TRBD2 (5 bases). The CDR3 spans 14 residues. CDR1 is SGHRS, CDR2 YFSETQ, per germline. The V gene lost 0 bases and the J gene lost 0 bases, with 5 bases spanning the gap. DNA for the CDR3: TGCGCCAGCAGCTTGGGGACTAGCACAGATACGCAGTATTTT. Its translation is CASSLGTSTDTQYF.

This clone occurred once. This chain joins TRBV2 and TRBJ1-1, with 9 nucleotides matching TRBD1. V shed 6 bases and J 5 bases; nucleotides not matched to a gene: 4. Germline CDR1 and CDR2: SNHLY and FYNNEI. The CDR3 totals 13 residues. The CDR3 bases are TGTGCCAGCAGGGGACAGGGTGGGACTGAAGCTTTCTTT. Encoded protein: CASRGQGGTEAFF.

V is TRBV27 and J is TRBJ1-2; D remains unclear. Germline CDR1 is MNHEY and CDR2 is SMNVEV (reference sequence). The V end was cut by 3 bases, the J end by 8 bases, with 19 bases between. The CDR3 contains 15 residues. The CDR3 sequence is CASSFSRSPQSGYTF. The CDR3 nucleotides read TGTGCCAGCAGTTTCTCCAGGTCCCCCCAATCAGGCTACACCTTC.

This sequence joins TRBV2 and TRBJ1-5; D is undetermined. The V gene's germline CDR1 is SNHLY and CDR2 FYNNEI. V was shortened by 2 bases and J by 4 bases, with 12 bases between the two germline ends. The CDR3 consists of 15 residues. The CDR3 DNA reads TGTGCCAGCAGTGAACGACACTCAGGAAATCAGCCCCAGCATTTT. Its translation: CASSERHSGNQPQHF. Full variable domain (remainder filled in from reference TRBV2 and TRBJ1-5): EPEVTQTPSHQVTQMGQEVILRCVPISNHLYFYWYRQILGQKVEFLVSFYNNEISEKSEIFDDQFSVERPDGSNFTLKIRSTKLEDSAMYFCASSERHSGNQPQHFGDGTRLSIL.

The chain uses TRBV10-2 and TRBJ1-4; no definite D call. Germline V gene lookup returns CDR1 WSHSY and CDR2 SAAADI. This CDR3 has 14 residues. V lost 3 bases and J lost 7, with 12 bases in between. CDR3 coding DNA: TGCGCCAGCAGTGAAAGACGGACTGTTGAAAAACTGTTTTTT. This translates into CASSERRTVEKLFF.

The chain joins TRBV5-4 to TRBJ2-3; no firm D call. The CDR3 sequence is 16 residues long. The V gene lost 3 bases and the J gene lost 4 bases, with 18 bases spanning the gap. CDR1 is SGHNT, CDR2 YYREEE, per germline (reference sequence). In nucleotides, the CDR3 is TGTGCCAGCAGCTCTACTTGGAGAGTAGATGCAGATACGCAGTATTTT. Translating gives CASSSTWRVDADTQYF.

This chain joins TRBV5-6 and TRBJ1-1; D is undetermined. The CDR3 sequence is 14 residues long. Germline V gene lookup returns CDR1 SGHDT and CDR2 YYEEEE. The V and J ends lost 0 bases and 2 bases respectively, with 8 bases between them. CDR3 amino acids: CASSLGQSNTEAFF. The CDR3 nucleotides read TGTGCCAGCAGCTTGGGACAATCAAACACTGAAGCTTTCTTT. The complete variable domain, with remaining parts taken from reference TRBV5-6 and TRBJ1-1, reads DAGVTQSPTHLIKTRGQQVTLRCSPKSGHDTVSWYQQALGQGPQFIFQYYEEEERQRGNFPDRFSGHQFPNYSSELNVNALLLGDSALYLCASSLGQSNTEAFFGQGTRLTVV.

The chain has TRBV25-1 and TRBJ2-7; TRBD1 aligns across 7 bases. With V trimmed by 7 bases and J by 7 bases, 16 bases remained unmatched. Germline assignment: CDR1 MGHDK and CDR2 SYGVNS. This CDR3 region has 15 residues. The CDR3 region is CASKKTGAPDQEQYF. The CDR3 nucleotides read TGTGCCAGCAAGAAAACAGGGGCCCCCGATCAGGAGCAGTACTTC.

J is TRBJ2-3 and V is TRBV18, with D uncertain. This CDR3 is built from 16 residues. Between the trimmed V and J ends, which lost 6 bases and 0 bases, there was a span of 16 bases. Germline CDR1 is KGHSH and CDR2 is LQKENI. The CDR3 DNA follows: TGTGCCAGCTCGCCCCGTAGAGCACCTAGCACAGATACGCAGTATTTT. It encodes CASSPRRAPSTDTQYF.

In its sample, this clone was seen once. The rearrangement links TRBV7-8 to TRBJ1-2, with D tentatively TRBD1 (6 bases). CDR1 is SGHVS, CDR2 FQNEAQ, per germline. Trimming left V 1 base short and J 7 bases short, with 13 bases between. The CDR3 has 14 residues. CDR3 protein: CASSLEVPQGGYTF. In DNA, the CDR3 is TGTGCCAGCAGCTTAGAGGTCCCACAGGGTGGCTACACCTTC.

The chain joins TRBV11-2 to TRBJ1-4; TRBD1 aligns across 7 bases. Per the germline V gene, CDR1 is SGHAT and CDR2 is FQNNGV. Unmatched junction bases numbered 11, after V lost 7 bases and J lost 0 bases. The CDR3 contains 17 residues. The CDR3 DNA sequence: TGTGCCAGCACCATAAGGACAGGCCCTGCAACTAATGAAAAACTGTTTTTT. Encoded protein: CASTIRTGPATNEKLFF.

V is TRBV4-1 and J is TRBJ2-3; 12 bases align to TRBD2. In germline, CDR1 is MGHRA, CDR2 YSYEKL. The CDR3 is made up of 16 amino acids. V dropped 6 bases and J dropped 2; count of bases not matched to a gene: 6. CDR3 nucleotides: TGCGCCAGCAGTCCTCGACTAGCGGGGGACACAGATACGCAGTATTTT. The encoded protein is CASSPRLAGDTDTQYF.

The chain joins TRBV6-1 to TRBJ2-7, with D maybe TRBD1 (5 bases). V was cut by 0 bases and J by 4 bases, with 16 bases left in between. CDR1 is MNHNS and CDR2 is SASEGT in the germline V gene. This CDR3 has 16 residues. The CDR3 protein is CASSEAKVRDGYEQYF. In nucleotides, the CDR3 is TGTGCCAGCAGTGAAGCAAAGGTCAGGGATGGGTACGAGCAGTACTTC.

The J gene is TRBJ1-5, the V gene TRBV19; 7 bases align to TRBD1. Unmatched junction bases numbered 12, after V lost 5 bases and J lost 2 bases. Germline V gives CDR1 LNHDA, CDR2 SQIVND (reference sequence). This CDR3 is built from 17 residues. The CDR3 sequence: CASSHGRGQGGNQPQHF. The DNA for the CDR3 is TGTGCCAGTAGTCACGGCCGGGGGCAGGGGGGCAATCAGCCCCAGCATTTT.

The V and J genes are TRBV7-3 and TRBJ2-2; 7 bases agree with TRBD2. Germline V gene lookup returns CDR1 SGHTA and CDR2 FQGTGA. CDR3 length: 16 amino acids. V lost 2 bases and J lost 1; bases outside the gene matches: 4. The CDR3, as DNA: TGTGCCAGCAGCTTATTCGGGACTAAGAACACCGGGGAGCTGTTTTTT. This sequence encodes CASSLFGTKNTGELFF.

CDR3 coding DNA: TGTGCCAGCAGTTTAGGGACAGGGTTAAACTATGGCTACACCTTC. Its translation is CASSLGTGLNYGYTF. The chain links TRBV27 to TRBJ1-2; 9 nucleotides align to TRBD1. Germline CDR1 is MNHEY and CDR2 is SMNVEV (reference sequence). The J segment lost 2 bases and the V segment lost 2 bases, leaving 3 bases of the junction unmatched. The CDR3 runs 15 residues.

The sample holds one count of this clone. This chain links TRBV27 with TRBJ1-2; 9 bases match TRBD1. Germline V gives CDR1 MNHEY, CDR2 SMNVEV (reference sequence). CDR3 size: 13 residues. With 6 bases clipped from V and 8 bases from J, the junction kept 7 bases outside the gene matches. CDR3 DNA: TGTGCCAGCAGACTAGGACAGGGGAGAGGCTACACCTTC. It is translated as CASRLGQGRGYTF.

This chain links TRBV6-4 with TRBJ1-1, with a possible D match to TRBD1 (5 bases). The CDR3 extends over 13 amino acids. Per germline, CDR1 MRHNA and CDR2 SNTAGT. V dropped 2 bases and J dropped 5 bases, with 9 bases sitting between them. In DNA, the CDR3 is TGTGCCAGCAGTGACCTCGCAGGGACTGAAGCTTTCTTT. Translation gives CASSDLAGTEAFF.